Here is one T cell receptor (beta chain) with its context. Its specificity is not known. One junction end disagrees with the germline gene, perhaps due to a read error. These data originate in a study of blood T cells in healthy people across ages. Study at large: Through template switching, about one barcoded beta molecule was captured per two T cells, as measured in model experiments. Points from the study as a whole: Possibly confounding the expanded clonotype changes was the fact that donor CMV status was unknown.

PBMCs numbering at least 6 million were isolated per sample. A sample-barcoded 5' primer and a J-beta primer mix were used in a second PCR of about 6 to 12 cycles. All cDNA molecules were each tagged by a template-switch adaptor with 12 random nucleotides. TCRdb re-analysed the 5' RACE reads in MiXCR, keeping a single row per CDR3 protein. Of fewer than 750,000 distinct CDR3 sequences listed, over 40% are singletons. There are 15 residues in the CDR3. Germline CDR1 and CDR2: SGHDN and FVKESK. Sample: blood. The sequence derives from a woman of 80 years or more in good health. J is TRBJ1-4 and V is TRBV14; no firm D call. In DNA form, the CDR3 reads TGTGCCTGCAGCCGCCACCCAACAACTAATGAAAAACTGTTTTTT. As protein: CACSRHPTTNEKLFF.